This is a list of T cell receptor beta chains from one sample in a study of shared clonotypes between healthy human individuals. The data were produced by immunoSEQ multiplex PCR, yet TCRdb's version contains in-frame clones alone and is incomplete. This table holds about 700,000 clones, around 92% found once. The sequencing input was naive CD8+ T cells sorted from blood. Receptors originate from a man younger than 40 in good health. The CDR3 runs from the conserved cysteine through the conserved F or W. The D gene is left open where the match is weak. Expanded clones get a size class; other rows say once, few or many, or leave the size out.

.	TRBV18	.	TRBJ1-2	TGTGCCAGCTCACCGGCAGGGCGTGGCTACACCTTC	CASSPAGRGYTF
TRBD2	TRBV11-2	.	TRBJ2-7	TGTGCCAGCAGCTTAGAGGCGGGGAGGGCCTACGAGCAGTACTTC	CASSLEAGRAYEQYF
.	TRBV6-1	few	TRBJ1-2	TGTGCCAGCAGTATATACAGGGACGGCTACACCTTC	CASSIYRDGYTF
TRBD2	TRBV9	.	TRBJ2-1	TGTGCCAGCAGCGGGGGACTAGCGGGAGGGCCATGGAACAATGAGCAGTTCTTC	CASSGGLAGGPWNNEQFF
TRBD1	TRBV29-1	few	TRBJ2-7	TGCAGCGTTGAGCTGTCGACAGGGAAGGACTACGAGCAGTACTTC	CSVELSTGKDYEQYF
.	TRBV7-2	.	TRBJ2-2	TGTGCCAGCAGCTTAGATTTCCTCACCGGGGAGCTGTTTTTT	CASSLDFLTGELFF
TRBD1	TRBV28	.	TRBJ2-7	TGTGCCAGCAGTCCGGGACAGGTTATTTACGAGCAGTACTTC	CASSPGQVIYEQYF
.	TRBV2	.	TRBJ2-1	TGTGCCAGCAGTGCCGAGGGCCCGAGATACAATGAGCAGTTCTTC	CASSAEGPRYNEQFF
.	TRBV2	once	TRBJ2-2	TGTGCCAGCAGTGGGGCGTCAGCGCCTACCGGGGAGCTGTTTTTT	CASSGASAPTGELFF
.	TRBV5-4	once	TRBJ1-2	TGTGCCAGCAGCGTTGTTAGCCACCGGGTCTATGGCTACACCTTC	CASSVVSHRVYGYTF
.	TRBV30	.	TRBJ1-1	TGTGCCTGGAGTGTACTGGGGAGTCGCACTGAAGCTTTCTTT	CAWSVLGSRTEAFF
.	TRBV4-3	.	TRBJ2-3	TGCGCCAGCAGCCAAGACGGCGGATCCACAGATACGCAGTATTTT	CASSQDGGSTDTQYF
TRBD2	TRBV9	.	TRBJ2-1	TGTGCCAGCAACTCGGGACTAGCGGGATATGAGCAGTTCTTC	CASNSGLAGYEQFF
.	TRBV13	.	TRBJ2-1	TGTGCCAGCAGCTCCAAGGGGGGGGCGCAAGGATCCTACAATGAGCAGTTCTTC	CASSSKGGAQGSYNEQFF
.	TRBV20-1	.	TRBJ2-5	TGCAGTGCTAGAGAGGTGTCAAACCAGTACTTC	CSAREVSNQYF
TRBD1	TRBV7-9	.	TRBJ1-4	TGTGCCAGCAGCCCTAGGGACAGCGAGAGGAATGAAAAACTGTTTTTT	CASSPRDSERNEKLFF